These 32 T cell receptor beta chains share one sample of origin, sequenced in a study of post-analysis software for immune sequencing data. Overall study findings and caveats: Relative to controls, patients had about five TRBV segments at higher frequency, with TRBV5-6, TRBV5-1 and TRBV20-1 among these.

No antigen has been identified for these receptors. Unique molecular identifiers had been added to the TCR beta cDNA libraries. TCRdb independently ran MiXCR on the PCR reads; one entry per CDR3 protein. Of around 400,000 distinct CDR3 sequences detected, 30% to 45% appear once; the ten largest clones hold 7.5% to 8.5%. The specimen sequenced was blood. Every receptor here comes from a girl under 10 years old with multiple sclerosis.

This chain uses TRBV15 with TRBJ2-3; 8 nucleotides align to TRBD1. This CDR3 has 15 residues. Germline CDR1 and CDR2: LNHNV and YYDKDF (reference sequence). V lost 1 base, J lost 2 bases, and 2 bases stayed unmatched. The CDR3 DNA follows: TGTGCCACCAGCAGAGGGCAGGGGGCCACAGATACGCAGTATTTT. This encodes CATSRGQGATDTQYF.

The V and J genes are TRBV11-1 and TRBJ2-4, with D maybe TRBD2 (5 bases). The CDR3 consists of 16 residues. CDR1 SGHAT and CDR2 FQDESV come from the germline V gene (reference sequence). Trimming removed 5 bases at V and 1 base at J, with 15 bases between. The CDR3 DNA sequence: TGTGCCAGCAGCCCGAACCAGCGGCGGGCCAAAAACATTCAGTACTTC. Encoded protein: CASSPNQRRAKNIQYF.

V is TRBV2 and J is TRBJ2-7; 10 bases agree with TRBD2. J gave up 1 base and V 6 bases, and 9 bases lay outside the gene matches. In germline, CDR1 is SNHLY, CDR2 FYNNEI. CDR3 size: 16 residues. CDR3 protein: CASRREGLAISYEQYF. The CDR3 nucleotides are TGTGCCAGCAGGAGAGAGGGACTAGCGATTTCCTACGAGCAGTACTTC.

The CDR3 sequence: CASSRAGAAWGNTEAFF. DNA for the CDR3: TGTGCCAGCAGCCGAGCGGGGGCAGCTTGGGGAAACACTGAAGCTTTCTTT. The chain joins TRBV7-2 to TRBJ1-1, with D maybe TRBD1 (6 bases). The CDR3 totals 17 residues. V shed 5 bases and J shed 2 bases, with 21 bases lying between them. CDR1 is SGHTA and CDR2 is FQGNSA in the germline V gene.

V usage is TRBV12-3 or TRBV12-4 and J usage is TRBJ2-7; possible D gene TRBD1, 6 bases. With 2 bases removed from V and 2 bases from J, the gap between germline ends came to 13 bases. The CDR3 has 15 amino acids. The CDR3 DNA reads as TGTGCCAGCAGTTTATACGCAGGGGTCCCCTACGAGCAGTACTTC. Translating gives CASSLYAGVPYEQYF.

The chain combines TRBV7-3 with TRBJ2-1; possible D gene TRBD1, 6 bases. CDR3 size: 14 residues. Between the trimmed V and J ends, which lost 5 bases and 7 bases, there was a span of 15 bases. Germline-derived CDR1 and CDR2 are SGHTA and FQGTGA. The CDR3 sequence: CASSPQGNANEQFF. As DNA, the CDR3 is TGTGCCAGCAGCCCACAGGGAAATGCGAATGAGCAGTTCTTC.

This clonotype was recorded a few times. The rearrangement uses TRBV27 and TRBJ1-6; perhaps TRBD1 as D (5 bases). The CDR3 covers 12 residues. V lost 4 bases, J lost 13 bases, and 11 bases lay in between. The V gene's germline CDR1 is MNHEY and CDR2 SMNVEV (reference sequence). The CDR3 bases are TGTGCCAGCAGTTCCTTCTCAGGGCCCCTCCACTTT. This codes for CASSSFSGPLHF.

J is TRBJ2-3 and V is TRBV4-1, with 7 bases aligning to TRBD2. There are 19 residues in the CDR3. Germline CDR1 is MGHRA and CDR2 is YSYEKL. Trimming at V came to 2 bases and at J to 0 bases, leaving 14 bases not matched to a gene. Here the CDR3 DNA reads TGCGCCAGCAGCCAATTGGATGGCGGGGGAGGACCTAGCACAGATACGCAGTATTTT. Translating it yields CASSQLDGGGGPSTDTQYF.

This clonotype was picked up a small number of times. J is TRBJ2-7 and V is TRBV11-2, with a weak D call TRBD2 (6 bases). The CDR3 covers 16 residues. CDR1 and CDR2 from the germline V gene are SGHAT and FQNNGV. The ends were cut back, 1 base at V and 2 bases at J, with 15 bases in the middle. The CDR3 spells CASSLASVPGPYEQYF. The CDR3, as DNA: TGTGCCAGCAGCTTAGCTAGCGTACCTGGTCCCTACGAGCAGTACTTC. Using reference TRBV11-2 and TRBJ2-7 for the parts outside the CDR3, the full variable domain is EAGVAQSPRYKIIEKRQSVAFWCNPISGHATLYWYQQILGQGPKLLIQFQNNGVVDDSQLPKDRFSAERLKGVDSTLKIQPAKLEDSAVYLCASSLASVPGPYEQYFGPGTRLTVT.

The gene calls are TRBV10-3 and TRBJ1-1; D is undetermined. The CDR3 runs to 13 residues. Trimming stripped 7 bases from V and 2 bases from J, with 11 bases between. Germline V gene data show CDR1 as ENHRY and CDR2 as SYGVKD. CDR3 DNA sequence: TGTGCCATCAAGGTCTTGGGTAACACTGAAGCTTTCTTT. Its translation is CAIKVLGNTEAFF.

This clonotype was seen a few times. This chain uses TRBV7-9 with TRBJ2-7; TRBD1 agrees at 8 bases. J lost 5 bases, V lost 5 bases, and 8 bases had no gene match. The germline V gene encodes CDR1 SEHNR and CDR2 FQNEAQ (reference sequence). There are 14 residues in the CDR3. The CDR3, as DNA: TGTGCCAGCAGCACCCGGACAGGGATGCACGAGCAGTACTTC. Encoded protein: CASSTRTGMHEQYF.

This chain connects TRBV12-3 or TRBV12-4 to TRBJ2-3, with 7 bases matching TRBD2. J gave up 4 bases and V 3 bases, and 10 bases lay outside the gene matches. The CDR3 is 16 amino acids. The CDR3 nucleotides read TGTGCCAGCAGTTTTAGGGCGGGAGTGAGAGCAGATACGCAGTATTTT. Residues: CASSFRAGVRADTQYF.

The V and J genes are TRBV3-1 and TRBJ1-2; D is unresolved. Germline CDR1 is LGHDT and CDR2 is YNNKEL (reference sequence). V lost 2 bases, J lost 7 bases, and 17 bases lay in between. This CDR3 region has 15 residues. The CDR3 coding sequence is TGTGCCAGCAGCCAAAACAGAGGGCATTCAAGTGGCTACACCTTC. It specifies CASSQNRGHSSGYTF.

V and J are TRBV20-1 and TRBJ1-4; 7 bases match TRBD1. This CDR3 is built from 16 residues. V was pared by 4 bases and J by 8 bases, with 16 bases of the junction left unmatched. Germline CDR1 is DFQATT and CDR2 is SNEGSKA (reference sequence). CDR3 loop: CSATRDRGFSGEKLFF. The CDR3 bases are TGCAGTGCTACCCGGGACAGAGGTTTTTCTGGGGAAAAACTGTTTTTT.

This clonotype was seen only a few times. The chain links TRBV9 to TRBJ1-2; no definite D call. CDR1 is SGDLS, CDR2 YYNGEE, per germline. This CDR3 has 13 residues. V was trimmed by 4 bases and J by 5 bases, leaving 12 bases between them. The CDR3 DNA sequence: TGTGCCAGCAGCTTATTGGACGGTTATGGCTACACCTTC. As protein: CASSLLDGYGYTF. The whole variable domain, filled in from reference TRBV9 and TRBJ1-2, reads DSGVTQTPKHLITATGQRVTLRCSPRSGDLSVYWYQQSLDQGLQFLIQYYNGEERAKGNILERFSAQQFPDLHSELNLSSLELGDSALYFCASSLLDGYGYTFGSGTRLTVV.

Comment on this clonotype: The junction departs from germline at one end; a sequencing error may be responsible. This rearrangement joins TRBV6-5 to TRBJ1-5, with 7 bases lining up with TRBD1. The germline CDR1 and CDR2 sequences are MNHEY and SVGAGI. The CDR3 spans 15 residues. The CDR3 spells CASSYQQGTNHPQHF. Here the CDR3 DNA reads TGTGCCAGCAGTTATCAACAGGGGACCAATCACCCCCAGCATTTT.

Concerning this clonotype itself: Germline and junction disagree at one end, which may indicate a read error. The rearrangement joins TRBV4-2 to TRBJ1-4; perhaps TRBD1 as D (5 bases). Germline V CDR1 and CDR2: LGHNA, YNFKEQ. The CDR3 has 18 amino acids. The CDR3 spells CAGSQGTSGMGNNEKLFF. CDR3 DNA: TGTGCCGGCAGCCAAGGGACTAGCGGGATGGGGAACAATGAAAAACTGTTTTTT.

This clonotype occurred a few times. The rearrangement uses TRBV6-1 and TRBJ2-7; the match to TRBD2 covers 7 bases. The CDR3 is 15 residues long. V lost 6 bases and J lost 0; bases outside the gene matches: 8. Looked up from germline, CDR1 is MNHNS and CDR2 is SASEGT. The CDR3: CASSHSGTLSYEQYF. CDR3 coding DNA: TGTGCCAGCAGCCACAGCGGGACCCTCTCCTACGAGCAGTACTTC.

The chain couples TRBV20-1 to TRBJ2-3, with a weak D call TRBD1 (5 bases). The V gene lost 6 bases and the J gene lost 2 bases, with 18 bases spanning the gap. Germline-derived CDR1 and CDR2 are DFQATT and SNEGSKA (reference sequence). The CDR3 has 15 amino acids. This CDR3 is CSATPRVGITDTQYF. For the CDR3, the DNA is TGCAGTGCAACCCCCAGGGTGGGGATCACAGATACGCAGTATTTT.

Remarks on this clonotype: The junction differs from germline at one of its ends, possibly a read error. This chain joins TRBV7-7 and TRBJ2-5; 11 nucleotides align to TRBD2. Germline V gene lookup returns CDR1 SSHAT and CDR2 FNYEAQ (reference sequence). The CDR3 runs 17 residues. The CDR3 region is CASSLRVSSGGRETQYF. The CDR3 nucleotides read TGTGCTAGCAGCTTAAGAGTATCTAGCGGGGGGCGAGAGACCCAGTACTTC.

The chain carries TRBV18 and TRBJ2-1; TRBD1 matches at 8 bases. V lost 3 bases to trimming and J lost 8 bases; unmatched junction nucleotides: 3. Looked up from germline, CDR1 is KGHSH and CDR2 is LQKENI. The length of the CDR3 is 13 residues. The CDR3 DNA is TGTGCCAGCTCACCTACAGGGGGTGATGAGCAGTTCTTC. Its translation: CASSPTGGDEQFF.

This rearrangement joins TRBV7-2 to TRBJ1-4; 9 nucleotides match TRBD1. The trim removed 5 bases at V and 8 bases at J, leaving 9 bases unmatched. Germline CDR1 SGHTA, CDR2 FQGNSA. The length of the CDR3 is 15 residues. The CDR3 spells CASSTTGGSWEKLFF. The DNA of the CDR3 is TGTGCCAGCAGCACAACAGGGGGCAGTTGGGAAAAACTGTTTTTT.

The V call is TRBV11-2, the J call TRBJ2-1, with D hard to call. The CDR3 is made up of 16 amino acids. V shed 1 base and J shed 0 bases, with 10 bases lying between them. CDR1 and CDR2 (germline): SGHAT, FQNNGV. DNA for the CDR3: TGTGCCAGCAGCTTAGTTGCCGAAAACTCCTACAATGAGCAGTTCTTC. It encodes CASSLVAENSYNEQFF.

The chain couples TRBV5-5 to TRBJ1-2; TRBD1 aligns across 7 bases. Germline trimming cut 4 bases from V and 1 base from J; bases unmatched to any gene: 10. Germline V lookup: CDR1 SGHKS, CDR2 YYEKEE (reference sequence). The CDR3 has 16 amino acids. The CDR3 DNA follows: TGTGCCAGCAGCCAGCACCGGACAGGTTATAACTATGGCTACACCTTC. It is translated as CASSQHRTGYNYGYTF.

This chain links TRBV5-1 with TRBJ2-7; D is possibly TRBD1 (6 bases). Trimming pared 4 bases from V and 1 base from J, leaving 15 bases between. The CDR3 is 15 residues long. Germline lookup yields CDR1 SGHRS and CDR2 YFSETQ. In nucleotides, the CDR3 is TGCGCCAGCAGCATACGGGACAAGTCATCCTACGAGCAGTACTTC. It encodes CASSIRDKSSYEQYF.

This clonotype was detected a few times. V usage is TRBV12-3 or TRBV12-4 and J usage is TRBJ2-1; TRBD2 matches 13 bases. This CDR3 comprises 16 residues. V was pared by 1 base and J by 3 bases, with 0 bases of the junction left unmatched. The chain's CDR3 is CASSLGTSGGYNEQFF. DNA of the CDR3: TGTGCCAGCAGTTTAGGGACTAGCGGGGGCTACAATGAGCAGTTCTTC.

The chain joins TRBV4-3 to TRBJ2-1; the match to TRBD2 covers 8 bases. The CDR3 loop spans 16 amino acids. With 0 bases clipped from V and 6 bases from J, the junction kept 7 bases outside the gene matches. Germline V gene sequence: CDR1 LGHNA, CDR2 YSLEER. In DNA form, the CDR3 reads TGCGCCAGCAGCCAAGATTTAGCGGGGCTTGCCAATGAGCAGTTCTTC. It translates to CASSQDLAGLANEQFF.

CDR3 coding DNA: TGCAGTGCTAGTAAGAGAAATCAGCCCCAGCATTTT. It specifies CSASKRNQPQHF. V and J are TRBV20-1 and TRBJ1-5, with D uncertain. CDR1 and CDR2 from the germline V gene are DFQATT and SNEGSKA (reference sequence). V was shortened by 3 bases and J by 4 bases, with 7 bases between the two germline ends. This CDR3 is built from 12 residues.

This clonotype was found once. Since no conserved phenylalanine or tryptophan closes the CDR3, a read error is the likely cause. V is TRBV11-2 and J is TRBJ2-3; 8 bases align to TRBD2. The CDR3 is made up of 22 amino acids. CDR1 is SGHAT and CDR2 is FQNNGV in the germline V gene. Germline trimming cut 2 bases from V and 0 bases from J; bases unmatched to any gene: 22. CDR3 sequence: CASSLLRRVSGTRKTSTDTQYY. Here the CDR3 DNA reads TGTGCCAGCAGCTTACTTCGTAGGGTCTCGGGGACTAGAAAAACTAGCACAGATACGCAGTATTAT.

The rearrangement joins TRBV7-2 to TRBJ2-1; 10 bases match TRBD2. Germline assignment: CDR1 SGHTA and CDR2 FQGNSA. This CDR3 is 16 amino acids long. Losses at the gene ends were 4 bases for V and 5 bases for J; bases not matched to a gene: 8. The CDR3 region has the DNA TGTGCCAGCAGCTACGGCCTAGCGGGAGCTGACAATGAGCAGTTCTTC. Protein: CASSYGLAGADNEQFF.

V gene TRBV6-6 combines with J gene TRBJ2-1, with a possible D match to TRBD1 (5 bases). CDR3 size: 14 residues. Per germline, CDR1 MNHNY and CDR2 SVGAGI (reference sequence). V was shortened by 6 bases and J by 7 bases, with 16 bases between the two germline ends. CDR3 residues: CASRIASSGNEQFF. For the CDR3, the DNA is TGTGCCAGCAGAATCGCCAGCTCAGGGAATGAGCAGTTCTTC.

The table lists this clonotype with a count of one. V gene TRBV7-2 combines with J gene TRBJ2-7, with TRBD2 as a possible D gene (5 bases). V lost 5 bases and J lost 9, with 20 bases in between. Looked up from germline, CDR1 is SGHTA and CDR2 is FQGNSA. This CDR3 is built from 14 residues. The CDR3 loop is CASSLTEGVRGQYF. CDR3 DNA sequence: TGTGCCAGCAGCCTAACAGAGGGAGTACGTGGGCAGTACTTC. Complete variable domain (other parts from reference TRBV7-2 and TRBJ2-7): GAGVSQSPSNKVTEKGKDVELRCDPISGHTALYWYRQSLGQGLEFLIYFQGNSAPDKSGLPSDRFSAERTGGSVSTLTIQRTQQEDSAVYLCASSLTEGVRGQYFGPGTRLTVT.